This note documents a single TCR beta chain sequence. The sample holds many counts of this clonotype. What antigen it recognizes has not been identified. The sample holds no much larger clone one base away, and base qualities are not on file. Trimming takes 1 base from V and 11 bases from J, and the germline ends sit 17 bases apart. Taken from cysteine to phenylalanine, the CDR3 has 14 residues. Of all the DNA, just the CDR3 is kept, 42 bases in frame from base 1. This record comes from a study of T cells in Graves' hyperthyroidism and ophthalmopathy (dated by TCRdb to 2018 to 2020). In the study overall: Peripheral blood samples were taken at the time of initial diagnosis, prior to any treatment. To identify TCR V-J signatures that set the groups apart, the researchers used a discovery cohort of 90 to 100 patients, made up of around 40 with Graves' ophthalmopathy and approximately 57 with stable Graves' hyperthyroidism. Prospective prediction of ophthalmopathy was tested in an independent validation cohort of 18 to 20 hyperthyroidism patients and 17 patients who later progressed to ophthalmopathy. The 100 discovery patients were divided at random into training and test sets in a 7:3 ratio. In about 6 Graves' hyperthyroidism patients, the study also compared T-cell repertoires from thyroid tissue with T-cell repertoires from blood. After blood sampling, hyperthyroidism patients were treated with methimazole at a starting dose of 30 mg daily, and ophthalmopathy patients were treated with high-dose intravenous methylprednisolone. TCR Vbeta CDR3 sequencing of 120 to 150 peripheral blood samples (over 40 ophthalmopathy, 70 to 85 hyperthyroidism and some 17 progressor patients) is reported in the paper. Paper-wide results and their limitations: Ophthalmopathy was separated from stable hyperthyroidism by a 13 V-J signature model, with over 85% sensitivity and about 81% specificity obtained in cross-validation and 80%/75% obtained in testing. In validation, the model predicted progression to ophthalmopathy a median of 6.5 months before onset, with 65% to 71% sensitivity and about 72% specificity. Blood samples also contained most of the expanded thyroid clonotypes (frequency above 0.001), which suggests that blood repertoires may reflect thyroid immune responses. No statistical method was used to set the sample size in advance, and investigators knew the group allocation.

TCR beta CDR3 regions were amplified from RNA transcripts. The first round of RT-PCR for the TCR CDR3 was performed with the HTBI primer set and the Qiagen OneStep RT-PCR kit. A second multiplex PCR round built the libraries, followed by size selection and purification. Libraries were sequenced paired-end with 100 bp reads on an Illumina HiSeq2000. In the paper's pipeline: SOAPnuke was used to process the raw data, throwing out any read that contained adapters or uncalled bases, had a mean Phred below 15, or lacked an exact constant-primer or identifier match. High-quality paired reads were merged using COPE v1.2.5, and each unique nucleotide sequence was defined as a clonotype. MiTCR v1.1 was used to align clonotypes to the IMGT TRBV, TRBD and TRBJ reference segments. The analysis included only V-J combinations with a frequency above 0.0001, which together covered around 99% of the repertoires. A TCS score was defined as the ratio of F50 (clonal expansion) to E x V (chaos), with BLOSUM62-based TCRdist applied between CDR3 peptides within each V-J. Welch's t-statistics and random forest reduced roughly 540 V-J features to 10 to 15, which were used in a naive Bayes classifier (R e1071). The public reads were reanalyzed by TCRdb: fastp trimming at Q25, MiXCR alignment, in-frame beta chains only. One record per CDR3 amino acid sequence lists the most common genes and DNA. The V and J calls were not made by the authors but by TCRdb's processing. Within this sample are about 520,000 distinct CDR3 sequences, with roughly 25% of them counted one time only. Jointly, the top ten make up 11% of the sample.

In the ophthalmopathy patients, disease was moderately to severely active, with a Clinical Activity Score of 3 or more, a NOSPECS grade of 4 or more, and a duration of less than 3 months. Patients with uncontrolled infections, other autoimmune diseases, pregnancy or lactation were excluded. Diagnoses were established on the basis of clinical symptoms, serum thyroxine and TRAb, thyroid ultrasound, and orbital computed tomography. PBMCs were separated from 10 ml of fresh peripheral blood using Ficoll-Paque density gradient centrifugation. Total RNA was extracted using Trizol reagent, and RNA quality was assessed on an Agilent 2100 Bioanalyzer.

The chain is made from TRBV12-3 or TRBV12-4 and TRBJ1-2; the D gene lacks a confident call. Sequencing was performed on blood. This sequence originates from a woman aged 25 to 39 with Graves' ophthalmopathy. This receptor carries the CDR3 CASSLGRRSLGYTF. The DNA reads as follows: TGTGCCAGCAGTTTAGGGAGACGGAGCTTGGGATACACCTTC.